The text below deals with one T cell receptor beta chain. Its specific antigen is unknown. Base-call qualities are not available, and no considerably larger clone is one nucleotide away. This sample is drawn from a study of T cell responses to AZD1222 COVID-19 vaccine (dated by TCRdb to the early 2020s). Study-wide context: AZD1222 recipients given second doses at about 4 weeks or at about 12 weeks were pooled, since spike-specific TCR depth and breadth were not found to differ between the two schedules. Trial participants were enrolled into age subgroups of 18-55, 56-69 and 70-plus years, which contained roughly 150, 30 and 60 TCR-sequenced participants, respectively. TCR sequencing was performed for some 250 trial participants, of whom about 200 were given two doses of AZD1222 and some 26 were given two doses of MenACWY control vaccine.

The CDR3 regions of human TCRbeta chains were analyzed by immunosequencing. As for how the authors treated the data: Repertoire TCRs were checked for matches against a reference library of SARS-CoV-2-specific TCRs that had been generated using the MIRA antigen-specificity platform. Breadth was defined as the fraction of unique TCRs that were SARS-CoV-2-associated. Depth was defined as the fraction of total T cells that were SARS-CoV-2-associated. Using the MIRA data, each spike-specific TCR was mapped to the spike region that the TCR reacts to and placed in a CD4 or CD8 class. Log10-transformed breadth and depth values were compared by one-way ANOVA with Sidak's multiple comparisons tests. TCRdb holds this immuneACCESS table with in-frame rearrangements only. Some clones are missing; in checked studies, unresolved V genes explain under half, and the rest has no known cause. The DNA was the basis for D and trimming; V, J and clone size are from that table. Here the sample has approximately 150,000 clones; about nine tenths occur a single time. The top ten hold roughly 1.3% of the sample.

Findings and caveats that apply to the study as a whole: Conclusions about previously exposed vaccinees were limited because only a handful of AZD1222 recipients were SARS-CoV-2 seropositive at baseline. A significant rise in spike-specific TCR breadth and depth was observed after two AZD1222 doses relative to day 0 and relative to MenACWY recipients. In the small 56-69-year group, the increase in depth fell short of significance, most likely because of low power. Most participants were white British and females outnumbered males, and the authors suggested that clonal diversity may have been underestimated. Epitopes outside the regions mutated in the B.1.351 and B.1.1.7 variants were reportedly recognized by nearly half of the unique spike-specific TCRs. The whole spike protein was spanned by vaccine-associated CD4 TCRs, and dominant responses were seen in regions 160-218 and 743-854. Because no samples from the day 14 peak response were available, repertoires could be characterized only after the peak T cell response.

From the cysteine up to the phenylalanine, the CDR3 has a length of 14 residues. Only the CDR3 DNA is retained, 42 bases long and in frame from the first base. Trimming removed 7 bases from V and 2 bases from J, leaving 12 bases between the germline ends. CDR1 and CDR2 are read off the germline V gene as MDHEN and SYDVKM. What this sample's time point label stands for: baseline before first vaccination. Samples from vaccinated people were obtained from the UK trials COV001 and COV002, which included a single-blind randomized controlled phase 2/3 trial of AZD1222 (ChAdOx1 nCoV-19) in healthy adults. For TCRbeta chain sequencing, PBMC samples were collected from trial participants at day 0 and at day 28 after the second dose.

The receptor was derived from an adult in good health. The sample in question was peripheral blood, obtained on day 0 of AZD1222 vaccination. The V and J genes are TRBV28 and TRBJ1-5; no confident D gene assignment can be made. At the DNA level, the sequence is TGTGCCAGCAACTTTGCGGCGGGCAATCAGCCCCAGCATTTT. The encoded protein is CASNFAAGNQPQHF.